A single sample is the source of the 22 T cell receptor beta chains below, sequenced in a study of T cell repertoires in cytomegalovirus infection. From the reads, TCRdb called clonotypes with MiXCR, one entry per CDR3 protein. This sample has roughly 500,000 distinct CDR3 sequences; roughly a third occur once, and the top ten carry 15% to 20%. No antigens are known for them. Sequences were derived from cultured PBMCs, sampled from culture after CMV antigen stimulation. The receptor set was obtained from a human donor in good health (CMV status not recorded). Some clones in this sample may be carry-over from other donors' samples.

The sample holds a few counts of this clonotype. The CDR3 sequence is CASSLGGSGSSGELFF. The CDR3 nucleotides are TGTGCCAGCAGCTTGGGAGGTAGCGGGAGCTCCGGGGAGCTGTTTTTT. The chain has TRBV11-3 and TRBJ2-2, with TRBD2 identical over 9 bases. V dropped 3 bases and J dropped 6; count of bases not matched to a gene: 8. The CDR3 consists of 16 residues. From germline, CDR1 is SGHNT and CDR2 YENEEA.

The CDR3 sequence: CASSQAGAPPQHF. The CDR3 DNA follows: TGCGCCAGCAGCCAAGCCGGGGCGCCGCCCCAGCATTTT. The chain couples TRBV4-1 to TRBJ1-5; possible D gene TRBD1, 5 bases. Between the trimmed V and J ends, which lost 1 base and 9 bases, there was a span of 10 bases. There are 13 residues in the CDR3. From germline, CDR1 is MGHRA and CDR2 YSYEKL.

V usage is TRBV20-1 and J usage is TRBJ2-1; 11 bases align to TRBD2. V lost 5 bases and J lost 7; bases outside the gene matches: 7. CDR3 length: 14 amino acids. Germline CDR1 is DFQATT and CDR2 is SNEGSKA (reference sequence). CDR3 loop: CSARGTSGRNEQFF. The CDR3 DNA reads TGCAGTGCTCGAGGGACTAGCGGAAGAAATGAGCAGTTCTTC.

This clonotype showed up many times. This chain joins TRBV7-2 and TRBJ1-6, with D perhaps matching TRBD1 (5 bases). CDR1 is SGHTA and CDR2 is FQGNSA in the germline V gene. CDR3 length equals 15 residues. V was cut by 0 bases and J by 7 bases, with 10 bases left in between. In DNA, the CDR3 is TGTGCCAGCAGCTTAGCGCCCAGGGAAAATTCACCCCTCCACTTT. Translating gives CASSLAPRENSPLHF.

This rearrangement joins TRBV10-2 to TRBJ2-2; the match to TRBD2 covers 10 bases. The germline V gene encodes CDR1 WSHSY and CDR2 SAAADI. The CDR3 is 18 residues long. Trimming removed 2 bases from V and 1 base from J; junction bases left unmatched: 7. The CDR3 coding sequence is TGCGCCAGCAGTGAGGTTAGCGGGAGGACATTGAACACCGGGGAGCTGTTTTTT. The encoded protein is CASSEVSGRTLNTGELFF.

This clonotype was found many times. V is TRBV7-2 and J is TRBJ2-4; TRBD2 agrees at 16 bases. CDR1 is SGHTA, CDR2 FQGNSA, per germline. The CDR3 is made up of 16 amino acids. The J segment lost 12 bases and the V segment lost 4 bases, leaving 9 bases of the junction unmatched. Here the CDR3 DNA reads TGTGCCAGCAGCTCAGGGACTAGCGGGAGGGGGGGAGATCAGTACTTC. This translates into CASSSGTSGRGGDQYF.

In this sample, this clonotype turned up many times. This rearrangement joins TRBV7-2 to TRBJ2-3; D is ambiguous. There are 15 residues in the CDR3. V gave up 2 bases and J gave up 0 bases, with 9 bases separating them. Germline lookup yields CDR1 SGHTA and CDR2 FQGNSA. CDR3 coding DNA: TGTGCCAGCAGCTTATTAGACCCTAGCACAGATACGCAGTATTTT. Encoded protein: CASSLLDPSTDTQYF.

This rearrangement joins TRBV28 to TRBJ1-1, with D hard to call. Germline V gives CDR1 MDHEN, CDR2 SYDVKM. The V and J ends lost 5 bases and 3 bases respectively, with 13 bases between them. There are 14 residues in the CDR3. CDR3 bases: TGTGCCAGCAGTCCCTCGGCGCGGTACACTGAAGCTTTCTTT. Translated, it gives CASSPSARYTEAFF.

The rearrangement joins TRBV7-2 to TRBJ2-7; no reliable D call. The germline V gene has CDR1 SGHTA and CDR2 FQGNSA. The CDR3 totals 13 residues. Here the CDR3 reads CAGSLYGPNEQYV. CDR3 DNA sequence: TGTGCCGGCAGCTTATACGGTCCCAACGAGCAGTACGTC.

The V gene is TRBV7-9, the J gene TRBJ1-1; D uncertain. The CDR3 totals 14 residues. Trimming left V 2 bases short and J 5 bases short, with 12 bases between. The germline CDR1 and CDR2 sequences are SEHNR and FQNEAQ (reference sequence). CDR3 in amino acids: CASSLTVSGTEAFF. CDR3 sequence (DNA): TGTGCCAGCAGCTTAACGGTCTCCGGGACTGAAGCTTTCTTT. The full variable domain, rest sourced from reference TRBV7-9 and TRBJ1-1, is DTGVSQNPRHKITKRGQNVTFRCDPISEHNRLYWYRQTLGQGPEFLTYFQNEAQLEKSRLLSDRFSAERPKGSFSTLEIQRTEQGDSAMYLCASSLTVSGTEAFFGQGTRLTVV.

The chain is built from TRBV10-1 and TRBJ2-5, with 11 bases fitting TRBD2. The CDR3 sequence is 15 residues long. CDR1 is WNHNN and CDR2 is SYGVQD in the germline V gene (reference sequence). Trimming removed 2 bases from V and 2 bases from J; junction bases left unmatched: 1. The DNA of the CDR3 is TGCGCCAGCAGTGAGGGGACTAGCGGACAAGAGACCCAGTACTTC. Its protein is CASSEGTSGQETQYF.

This chain links TRBV7-2 with TRBJ2-2, with 9 bases lining up with TRBD2. The CDR3 consists of 20 residues. The V and J ends lost 6 bases and 3 bases, in that order; junction bases with no gene match: 20. From germline, CDR1 is SGHTA and CDR2 FQGNSA. The CDR3 is CASRYFRGDGVAGDTGELFF. CDR3 bases: TGTGCCAGCAGATATTTCCGTGGGGACGGGGTAGCGGGGGACACCGGGGAGCTGTTTTTT.

The chain is built from TRBV2 and TRBJ2-1; TRBD2 aligns across 7 bases. This CDR3 spans 15 amino acids. Germline V gives CDR1 SNHLY, CDR2 FYNNEI. After removal of 7 bases from V and 2 bases from J, the junction contained 8 bases not matched to a gene. The CDR3 sequence is CASTGRGLTYNEQFF. For the CDR3, the DNA is TGTGCCAGCACCGGACGGGGACTAACCTACAATGAGCAGTTCTTC. Full variable domain (outside the CDR3, taken from reference TRBV2 and TRBJ2-1): EPEVTQTPSHQVTQMGQEVILRCVPISNHLYFYWYRQILGQKVEFLVSFYNNEISEKSEIFDDQFSVERPDGSNFTLKIRSTKLEDSAMYFCASTGRGLTYNEQFFGPGTRLTVL.

This clonotype was seen repeatedly, ten times or more. The chain links TRBV24-1 to TRBJ2-1; the D gene is possibly TRBD2 (5 bases). Deletions cut 3 bases from V and 0 bases from J, with 14 bases between. The CDR3 runs 17 residues. Germline V gives CDR1 KGHDR, CDR2 SFDVKD. The CDR3: CATSDPESGSSYNEQFF. The CDR3 DNA is TGTGCCACCAGTGATCCGGAAAGCGGAAGCTCCTACAATGAGCAGTTCTTC.

This rearrangement joins TRBV7-2 to TRBJ2-1; 9 nucleotides agree with TRBD2. Trimming at V came to 3 bases and at J to 7 bases, leaving 13 bases not matched to a gene. Looked up from germline, CDR1 is SGHTA and CDR2 is FQGNSA. This CDR3 comprises 17 residues. Written as DNA, the CDR3 is TGTGCCAGCAGCTTTACCACTAGCGGGTTAGCCTGGAATGAGCAGTTCTTC. Its translation: CASSFTTSGLAWNEQFF.

The sample holds many counts of this clonotype. The V gene is TRBV7-2, the J gene TRBJ2-3; the match to TRBD2 covers 14 bases. Trimming removed 5 bases from V and 2 bases from J; junction bases left unmatched: 3. The CDR3 extends over 16 amino acids. Germline CDR1 SGHTA, CDR2 FQGNSA. The CDR3 bases are TGTGCCAGCAGCCCGGGACTAGCGGGAGTCACAGATACGCAGTATTTT. This translates into CASSPGLAGVTDTQYF.

A remark on this clonotype: At one boundary the junction diverges from the germline segment, which might be a read error. J is TRBJ2-1 and V is TRBV7-7; possibly TRBD2 for D (5 bases). Germline V gene data show CDR1 as SSHAT and CDR2 as FNYEAQ (reference sequence). There are 13 residues in the CDR3. The CDR3 sequence: CASSVTINSEQFF. The CDR3 nucleotides are TGTGCTAGCAGCGTGACTATAAACAGTGAGCAGTTCTTC.

V gene TRBV7-2 combines with J gene TRBJ1-1; D remains unclear. The V and J ends lost 5 bases and 1 base respectively, with 8 bases between them. The germline gives CDR1 SGHTA, CDR2 FQGNSA. The CDR3 consists of 13 residues. CDR3 nucleotides: TGTGCCAGCAGCGCCGACTGGAACACTGAAGCTTTCTTT. It encodes CASSADWNTEAFF. Filled out from reference TRBV7-2 and TRBJ1-1, the complete variable domain reads GAGVSQSPSNKVTEKGKDVELRCDPISGHTALYWYRQSLGQGLEFLIYFQGNSAPDKSGLPSDRFSAERTGGSVSTLTIQRTQQEDSAVYLCASSADWNTEAFFGQGTRLTVV.

This clonotype came up a few times. Germline and junction disagree at one end, which may indicate a read error. The chain recombines TRBV6-6 with TRBJ2-4; D possibly corresponds to TRBD1 (6 bases). The germline V gene has CDR1 MNHNY and CDR2 SVGAGI (reference sequence). This CDR3 has 18 residues. In DNA form, the CDR3 reads TGTGCCAGCAGCTACTCTCTACAGGGAACCTTAGCCAAAAACATTCAGTACTTC. This sequence encodes CASSYSLQGTLAKNIQYF.

The chain is built from TRBV10-2 and TRBJ2-1; D is possibly TRBD2 (6 bases). Germline V gene lookup returns CDR1 WSHSY and CDR2 SAAADI. CDR3 size: 13 residues. V lost 10 bases, J lost 4 bases, and 14 bases lay in between. This chain's CDR3 is CANGGSRYNEQFF. Written as DNA, the CDR3 is TGCGCCAACGGGGGTAGCCGTTACAATGAGCAGTTCTTC.

V usage is TRBV7-2 and J usage is TRBJ1-6, with no clear D. With 7 bases removed from V and 8 bases from J, the gap between germline ends came to 9 bases. There are 12 residues in the CDR3. Germline V gene lookup returns CDR1 SGHTA and CDR2 FQGNSA. CDR3 region: CASTLFDSPLHF. The CDR3 DNA follows: TGTGCCAGCACCCTCTTTGATTCACCCCTCCACTTT.

V and J are TRBV11-2 and TRBJ2-1, with 8 nucleotides matching TRBD2. Trimming removed 5 bases from V and 4 bases from J; junction bases left unmatched: 10. The CDR3 is made up of 16 amino acids. Germline values: CDR1 SGHAT, CDR2 FQNNGV. The CDR3 DNA reads as TGTGCCAGCAGCCCCTCGGGAGGGGGAGCGTACAATGAGCAGTTCTTC. It specifies CASSPSGGGAYNEQFF.